The source of this T cell receptor (beta chain) is a study of T cell responses to AZD1222 COVID-19 vaccine. The assay was immunoSEQ multiplex PCR, and TCRdb's table has in-frame clones only and misses some. The sample has roughly 40,000 clones; about 87% are singletons. The material was peripheral blood, obtained 28 days after the second AZD1222 dose. The clonotype originates from an adult who received the AZD1222 COVID-19 vaccine.

CDR3: CASSESPGTNQPQHF. The CDR3 DNA reads as TGTGCCAGCAGTGAATCACCGGGGACCAATCAGCCCCAGCATTTT. The V gene is TRBV6-1, the J gene TRBJ1-5; tentatively, D is TRBD1 (5 bases). The germline gives CDR1 MNHNS, CDR2 SASEGT. Trimming took off 2 bases at V and 3 bases at J, with 11 bases between the two ends. The CDR3 has 15 amino acids.